A single sample is the source of the 12 T cell receptor beta chains below, sequenced in a study of patients and donors after allogeneic stem cell transplantation. MiXCR was run by TCRdb on the RT-PCR reads, yielding one entry per CDR3 protein. Of roughly 940,000 distinct CDR3 sequences listed, roughly 18% are singletons. Sequencing used blood, either unsorted or a sorted T cell fraction (not recorded which). These receptor sequences come from a human donor who was either an allogeneic HSCT recipient or a stem cell or donor lymphocyte infusion donor (not recorded which). It is not recorded whose cells these are; they may come from a transplant donor.

Only a few counts were recorded for this clonotype. The rearrangement uses TRBV20-1 and TRBJ2-7; TRBD2 aligns across 11 bases. This CDR3 has 15 amino acids. Germline V gene lookup returns CDR1 DFQATT and CDR2 SNEGSKA (reference sequence). The trim removed 3 bases at V and 0 bases at J, leaving 4 bases unmatched. The CDR3: CSARGLAVSSYEQYF. CDR3 bases: TGCAGTGCTAGGGGACTAGCGGTAAGCTCCTACGAGCAGTACTTC.

Regarding this clonotype: The junction differs from germline at one of its ends, possibly a read error. The gene calls are TRBV4-3 and TRBJ2-1, with TRBD1 matching over 7 bases. Germline CDR1 reads LGHNA; CDR2 reads YSLEER. This CDR3 is built from 14 residues. The CDR3 nucleotides are TGCGCCAGCAGCCCACTACTCCGGGACAGCCCGAGGTGCTTC. Translated, it gives CASSPLLRDSPRCF.

The rearrangement uses TRBV7-7 and TRBJ2-1; TRBD2 matches 8 bases. The junction had 4 bases not matched to a gene; V was cut back by 1 base and J by 2 bases. The CDR3 has 16 amino acids. CDR1 and CDR2 from the germline V gene are SSHAT and FNYEAQ (reference sequence). CDR3 in amino acids: CASSLGMRGAYNEQFF. DNA for the CDR3: TGTGCCAGCAGCTTAGGTATGCGGGGGGCCTACAATGAGCAGTTCTTC.

This clonotype showed up many times. The chain carries TRBV12-3 or TRBV12-4 and TRBJ2-7, with 9 bases identical to TRBD2. The CDR3 consists of 15 residues. V dropped 5 bases and J dropped 0; count of bases not matched to a gene: 5. Written as DNA, the CDR3 is TGTGCCAGCAGTCCCCCTAGCGGGGTCTCCTACGAGCAGTACTTC. This gives the protein CASSPPSGVSYEQYF.

This clonotype was counted ten times or more. This chain connects TRBV20-1 to TRBJ2-7; tentative D call: TRBD2 (6 bases). The V and J ends lost 0 bases and 0 bases respectively, with 15 bases between them. Germline V lookup: CDR1 DFQATT, CDR2 SNEGSKA (reference sequence). CDR3 length: 16 residues. CDR3 in amino acids: CSARDQAGLFSYEQYF. In nucleotides, the CDR3 is TGCAGTGCTAGAGATCAGGCAGGACTATTCTCCTACGAGCAGTACTTC.

This clonotype showed up just a few times. The chain uses TRBV6-2 or TRBV6-3 and TRBJ1-1; maybe TRBD1 (5 bases). Germline assignment: CDR1 MNHEY and CDR2 SVGEGT. This CDR3 spans 14 amino acids. The V end lost 0 bases, the J end lost 1 base, and 6 bases lay between the germline ends. The CDR3 loop reads CASSYSDKNTEAFF. CDR3 coding DNA: TGTGCCAGCAGTTACTCGGACAAGAACACTGAAGCTTTCTTT.

V is TRBV2 and J is TRBJ2-7, with 8 bases fitting TRBD2. Germline CDR1 is SNHLY and CDR2 is FYNNEI. The CDR3 sequence is 14 residues long. Unmatched junction bases numbered 10, after V lost 7 bases and J lost 5 bases. CDR3 nucleotide sequence: TGTGCCAGCAAAATAAGCGGGAGCGGGGACGAGCAGTACTTC. This encodes CASKISGSGDEQYF. The whole variable domain, remainder taken from reference TRBV2 and TRBJ2-7, is EPEVTQTPSHQVTQMGQEVILRCVPISNHLYFYWYRQILGQKVEFLVSFYNNEISEKSEIFDDQFSVERPDGSNFTLKIRSTKLEDSAMYFCASKISGSGDEQYFGPGTRLTVT.

This clonotype has just a few counts. V gene TRBV11-2 combines with J gene TRBJ2-3, with 12 bases identical to TRBD2. Germline CDR1 SGHAT, CDR2 FQNNGV. There are 15 residues in the CDR3. The ends lost 5 bases at V and 5 bases at J; junction bases unmatched: 5. Here the CDR3 reads CASSPRLAGVDTQYF. The CDR3 DNA follows: TGTGCCAGCAGCCCTCGACTAGCGGGAGTAGATACGCAGTATTTT. Full variable domain (rest looked up from reference TRBV11-2 and TRBJ2-3): EAGVAQSPRYKIIEKRQSVAFWCNPISGHATLYWYQQILGQGPKLLIQFQNNGVVDDSQLPKDRFSAERLKGVDSTLKIQPAKLEDSAVYLCASSPRLAGVDTQYFGPGTRLTVL.

The chain is built from TRBV7-8 and TRBJ2-5; the match to TRBD1 covers 7 bases. The CDR3 consists of 16 residues. Germline V lookup: CDR1 SGHVS, CDR2 FQNEAQ. V lost 3 bases to trimming and J lost 1 base; unmatched junction nucleotides: 8. CDR3 loop: CASSLTGRTVQETQYF. The CDR3 nucleotides are TGTGCCAGCAGCTTGACAGGGAGAACCGTCCAAGAGACCCAGTACTTC.

The chain uses TRBV27 and TRBJ2-2; D perhaps matches TRBD2 (5 bases). Germline V gene sequence: CDR1 MNHEY, CDR2 SMNVEV (reference sequence). CDR3 size: 15 residues. The germline V and J ends were trimmed by 8 bases and 4 bases, with 17 bases remaining between them. The DNA of the CDR3 is TGTGCCAGCCAAAAGACTACCTATACCACCGGGGAGCTGTTTTTT. It encodes CASQKTTYTTGELFF.

This clonotype was detected a few times. The rearrangement joins TRBV5-1 to TRBJ2-7; TRBD1 agrees at 7 bases. J was trimmed by 8 bases and V by 4 bases; bases with no gene match: 9. The CDR3 is made up of 13 amino acids. Germline V gene lookup returns CDR1 SGHRS and CDR2 YFSETQ. CDR3 DNA: TGCGCCAGCAGCGGAGACAGGGTTAGCAAGCAGTACTTC. Translated, it gives CASSGDRVSKQYF.

This clonotype was picked up one time. V and J are TRBV14 and TRBJ2-2, with D unclear. There are 15 residues in the CDR3. V was cut by 5 bases and J by 0 bases, with 10 bases left in between. From germline, CDR1 is SGHDN and CDR2 FVKESK. The CDR3 protein is CASSIRRTNTGELFF. CDR3 in DNA: TGTGCCAGCAGCATCCGACGGACGAACACCGGGGAGCTGTTTTTT.